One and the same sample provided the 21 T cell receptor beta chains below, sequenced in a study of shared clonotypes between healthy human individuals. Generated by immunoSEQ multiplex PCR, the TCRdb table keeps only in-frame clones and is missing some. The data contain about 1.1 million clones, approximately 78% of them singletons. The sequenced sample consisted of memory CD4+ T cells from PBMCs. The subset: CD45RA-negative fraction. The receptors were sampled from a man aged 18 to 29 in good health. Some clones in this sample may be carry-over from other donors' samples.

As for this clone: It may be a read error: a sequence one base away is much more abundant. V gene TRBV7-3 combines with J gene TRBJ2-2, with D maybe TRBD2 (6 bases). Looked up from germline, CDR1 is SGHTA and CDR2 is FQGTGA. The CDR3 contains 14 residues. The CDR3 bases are TGTGCCAGCAGCTCACAGACAGCTACCGGGGGGCTGTTTTTT. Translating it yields CASSSQTATGGLFF.

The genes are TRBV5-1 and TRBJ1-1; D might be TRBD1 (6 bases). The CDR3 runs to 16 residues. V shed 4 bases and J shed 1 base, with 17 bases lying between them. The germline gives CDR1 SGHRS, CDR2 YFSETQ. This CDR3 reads CASSPQQGIKNTEAFF. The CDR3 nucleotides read TGCGCCAGCAGCCCACAACAGGGAATTAAGAACACTGAAGCTTTCTTT.

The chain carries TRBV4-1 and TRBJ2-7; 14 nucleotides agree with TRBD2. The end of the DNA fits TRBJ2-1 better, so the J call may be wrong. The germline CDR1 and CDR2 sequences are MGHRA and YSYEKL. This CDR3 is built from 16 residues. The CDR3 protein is CASSQATSGRADEQFF. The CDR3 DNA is TGCGCCAGCAGCCAAGCGACTAGCGGGAGGGCCGATGAGCAGTTCTTC.

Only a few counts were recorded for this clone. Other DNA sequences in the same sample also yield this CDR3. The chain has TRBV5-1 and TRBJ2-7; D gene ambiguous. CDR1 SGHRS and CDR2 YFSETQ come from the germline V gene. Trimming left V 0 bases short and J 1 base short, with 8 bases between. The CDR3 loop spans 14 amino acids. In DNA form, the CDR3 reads TGCGCCAGCAGCTTGGGTTGGCAGTCCTACGAGCAGTACTTC. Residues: CASSLGWQSYEQYF.

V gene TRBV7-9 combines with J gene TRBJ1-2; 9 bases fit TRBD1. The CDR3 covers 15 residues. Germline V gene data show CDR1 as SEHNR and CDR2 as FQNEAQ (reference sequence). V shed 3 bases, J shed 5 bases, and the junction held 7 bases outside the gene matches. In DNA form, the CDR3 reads TGTGCCAGCAGCTTGGGACAGGGAATAGAATATGGCTACACCTTC. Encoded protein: CASSLGQGIEYGYTF.

CDR3 DNA: TGTGCCATCAGTGACCGAGACAGGGGTCACACCGGGGAGCTGTTTTTT. It translates to CAISDRDRGHTGELFF. V gene TRBV10-3 combines with J gene TRBJ2-2; 8 nucleotides align to TRBD1. CDR3 length equals 16 residues. V was clipped by 3 bases and J by 3 bases; unmatched bases: 6. The germline V gene encodes CDR1 ENHRY and CDR2 SYGVKD.

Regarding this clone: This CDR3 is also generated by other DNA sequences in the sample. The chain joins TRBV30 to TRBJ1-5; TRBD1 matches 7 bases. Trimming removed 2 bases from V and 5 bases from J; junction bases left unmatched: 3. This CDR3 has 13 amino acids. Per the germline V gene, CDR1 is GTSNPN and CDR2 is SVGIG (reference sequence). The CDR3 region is CAWSQGGDQPQHF. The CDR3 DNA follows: TGTGCCTGGAGTCAGGGGGGGGATCAGCCCCAGCATTTT.

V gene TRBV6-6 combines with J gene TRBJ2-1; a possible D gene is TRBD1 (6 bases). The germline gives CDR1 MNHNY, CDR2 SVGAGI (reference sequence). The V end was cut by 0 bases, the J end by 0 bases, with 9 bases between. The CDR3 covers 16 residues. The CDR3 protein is CASSYSRGSSYNEQFF. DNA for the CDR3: TGTGCCAGCAGTTACTCGAGGGGGAGCTCCTACAATGAGCAGTTCTTC.

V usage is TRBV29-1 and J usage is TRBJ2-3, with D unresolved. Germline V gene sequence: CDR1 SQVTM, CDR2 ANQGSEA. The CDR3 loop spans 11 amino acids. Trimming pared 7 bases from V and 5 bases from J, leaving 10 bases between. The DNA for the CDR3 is TGCAGCGCTGACCGAGGAGATACGCAGTATTTT. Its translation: CSADRGDTQYF.

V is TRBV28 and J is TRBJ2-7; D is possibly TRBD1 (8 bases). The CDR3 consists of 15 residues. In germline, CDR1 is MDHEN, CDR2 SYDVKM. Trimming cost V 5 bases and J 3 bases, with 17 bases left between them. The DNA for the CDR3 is TGTGCCAGCAGTGGGGGGGGACAGGCCTTCTACGAGCAGTACTTC. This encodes CASSGGGQAFYEQYF.

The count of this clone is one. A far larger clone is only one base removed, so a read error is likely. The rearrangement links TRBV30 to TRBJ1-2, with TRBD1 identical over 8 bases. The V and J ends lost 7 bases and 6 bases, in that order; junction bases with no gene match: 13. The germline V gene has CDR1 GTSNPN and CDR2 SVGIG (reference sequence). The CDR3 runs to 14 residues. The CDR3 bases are TGTGCCTTACCCTCTCAGGGGGCAATCGATGGCTACACCTTC. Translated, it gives CALPSQGAIDGYTF.

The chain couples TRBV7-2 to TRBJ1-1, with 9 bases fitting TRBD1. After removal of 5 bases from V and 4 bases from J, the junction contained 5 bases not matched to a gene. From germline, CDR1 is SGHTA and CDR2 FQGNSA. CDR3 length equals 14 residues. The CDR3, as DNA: TGTGCCAGCAGCCCGAGACAGGGGGGCACTGAAGCTTTCTTT. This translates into CASSPRQGGTEAFF.

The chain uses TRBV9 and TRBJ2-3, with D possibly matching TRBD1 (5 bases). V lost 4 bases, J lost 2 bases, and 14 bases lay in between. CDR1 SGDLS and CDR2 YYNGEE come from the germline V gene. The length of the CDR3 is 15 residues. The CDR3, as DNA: TGTGCCAGCAGCCCAGGGCCCACCTACACAGATACGCAGTATTTT. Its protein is CASSPGPTYTDTQYF.

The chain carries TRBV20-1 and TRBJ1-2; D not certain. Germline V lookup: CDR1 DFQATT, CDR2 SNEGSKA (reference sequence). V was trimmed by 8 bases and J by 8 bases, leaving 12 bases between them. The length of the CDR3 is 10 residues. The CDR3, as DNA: TGCAGTTCCTGGGCTGGAGGCTACACCTTC. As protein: CSSWAGGYTF.

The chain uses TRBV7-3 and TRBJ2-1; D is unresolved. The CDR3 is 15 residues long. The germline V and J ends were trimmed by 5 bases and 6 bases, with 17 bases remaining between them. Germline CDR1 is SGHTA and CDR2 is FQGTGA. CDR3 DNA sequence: TGTGCCAGCAGCCCTACGAGGAGTTTGACCAATGAGCAGTTCTTC. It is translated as CASSPTRSLTNEQFF.

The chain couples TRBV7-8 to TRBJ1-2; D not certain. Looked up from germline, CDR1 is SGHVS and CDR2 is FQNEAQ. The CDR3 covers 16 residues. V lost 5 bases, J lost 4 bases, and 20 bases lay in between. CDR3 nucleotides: TGTGCCAGCAGCCGAGAACAAAGGAAAGTTGGCTATGGCTACACCTTC. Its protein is CASSREQRKVGYGYTF.

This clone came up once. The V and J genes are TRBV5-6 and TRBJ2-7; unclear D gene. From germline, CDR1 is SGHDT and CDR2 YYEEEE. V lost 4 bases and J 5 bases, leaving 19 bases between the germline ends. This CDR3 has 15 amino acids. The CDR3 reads CASSDPREEANEQYF. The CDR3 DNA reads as TGTGCCAGCAGCGATCCGCGAGAAGAGGCGAACGAGCAGTACTTC.

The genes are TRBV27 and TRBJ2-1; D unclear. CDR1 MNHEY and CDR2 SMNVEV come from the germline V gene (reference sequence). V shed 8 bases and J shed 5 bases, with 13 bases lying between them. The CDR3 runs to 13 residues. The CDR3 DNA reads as TGTGCCAGCTGTACGGGCTACAACAATGAGCAGTTCTTC. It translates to CASCTGYNNEQFF.

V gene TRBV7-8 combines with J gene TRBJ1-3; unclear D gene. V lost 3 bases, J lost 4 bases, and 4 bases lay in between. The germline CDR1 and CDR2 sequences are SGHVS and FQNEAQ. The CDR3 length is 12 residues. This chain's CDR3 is CASSLSGNTIYF. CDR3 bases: TGTGCCAGCAGCTTGTCAGGAAACACCATATATTTT.

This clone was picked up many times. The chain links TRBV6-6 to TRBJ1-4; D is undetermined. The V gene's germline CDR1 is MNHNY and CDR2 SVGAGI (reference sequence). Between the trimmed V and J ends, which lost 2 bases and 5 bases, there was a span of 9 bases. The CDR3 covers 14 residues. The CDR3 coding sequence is TGTGCCAGCAGTTACGGAGCCGACAATGAAAAACTGTTTTTT. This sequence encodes CASSYGADNEKLFF.

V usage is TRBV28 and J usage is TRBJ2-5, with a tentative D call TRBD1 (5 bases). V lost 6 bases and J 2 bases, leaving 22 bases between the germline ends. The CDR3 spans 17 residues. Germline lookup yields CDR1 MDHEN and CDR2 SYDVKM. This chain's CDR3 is CASSPLGQGGAQETQYF. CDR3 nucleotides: TGTGCCAGCAGCCCATTGGGGCAGGGTGGGGCGCAAGAGACCCAGTACTTC.